The 29 T cell receptor beta chains in this list originate from one sample, sequenced in a study of cytomegalovirus exposure and HLA in healthy donors. In the PCR, 60 Vbeta and 13 Jbeta primers were used. Assay: immunoSEQ multiplex PCR; the TCRdb copy retains only in-frame clones and omits some. The table includes 180,000 or so clones, less than 90% detected once. Material: PBMCs. The receptors here all came from a girl between 10 and 17 years old in good health and CMV-seropositive.

The V gene is TRBV9, the J gene TRBJ2-1; TRBD2 matches at 8 bases. The CDR3 is made up of 15 amino acids. Germline CDR1 and CDR2: SGDLS and YYNGEE. The V segment lost 1 base and the J segment 4 bases; nucleotides outside the gene matches: 4. CDR3 protein: CASSVLSGTYNEQFF. In DNA form, the CDR3 reads TGTGCCAGCAGCGTACTTAGCGGGACGTACAATGAGCAGTTCTTC.

The CDR3 sequence: CASSLTWTSGNTGELFF. CDR3 bases: TGCGCCAGCAGCTTGACCTGGACTAGCGGAAACACCGGGGAGCTGTTTTTT. The chain has TRBV5-1 and TRBJ2-2; TRBD2 matches 10 bases. This CDR3 region has 17 residues. The V gene's germline CDR1 is SGHRS and CDR2 YFSETQ. The ends lost 1 base at V and 2 bases at J; junction bases unmatched: 5. Looking up the rest from reference TRBV5-1 and TRBJ2-2 gives the full variable domain: KAGVTQTPRYLIKTRGQQVTLSCSPISGHRSVSWYQQTPGQGLQFLFEYFSETQRNKGNFPGRFSGRQFSNSRSEMNVSTLELGDSALYLCASSLTWTSGNTGELFFGEGSRLTVL.

This sequence joins TRBV18 and TRBJ2-1, with TRBD2 identical over 7 bases. Germline-derived CDR1 and CDR2 are KGHSH and LQKENI. The CDR3 is made up of 13 amino acids. Trimming cost V 5 bases and J 5 bases; bases outside gene matches: 3. DNA of the CDR3: TGTGCCAGCTCAAGGACTAGAGACAATGAGCAGTTCTTC. Its protein product is CASSRTRDNEQFF.

CDR3 region: CASSQGQAYTGELFF. In nucleotides, the CDR3 is TGTGCCAGCAGCCAGGGACAGGCTTACACCGGGGAGCTGTTTTTT. The J gene is TRBJ2-2, the V gene TRBV7-8; 8 bases match TRBD1. Germline lookup yields CDR1 SGHVS and CDR2 FQNEAQ. The J segment lost 3 bases and the V segment lost 5 bases, leaving 5 bases of the junction unmatched. CDR3 length: 15 amino acids.

The gene calls are TRBV10-1 and TRBJ1-1; 8 bases line up with TRBD1. Germline CDR1 and CDR2: WNHNN and SYGVQD (reference sequence). Trimming cost V 3 bases and J 1 base; bases outside gene matches: 4. The CDR3 sequence is 15 residues long. CDR3 nucleotides: TGCGCCAGCAGTGACCCCGGGACAGGGAACACTGAAGCTTTCTTT. This gives the protein CASSDPGTGNTEAFF.

This clone has just a few counts. This sequence joins TRBV19 and TRBJ2-7; 12 nucleotides line up with TRBD2. Trimming cost V 5 bases and J 6 bases; bases outside gene matches: 11. Germline CDR1 is LNHDA and CDR2 is SQIVND (reference sequence). The CDR3 runs 16 residues. CDR3 nucleotides: TGTGCCAGTAGTGCCCTCCTAGCGGGAGGGCAAGGCGAGCAGTACTTC. Its translation: CASSALLAGGQGEQYF.

The CDR3 here is CASSLAGGDGETQYF. The DNA of the CDR3 is TGTGCCAGCAGCTTAGCAGGGGGCGACGGGGAGACCCAGTACTTC. V and J are TRBV7-2 and TRBJ2-5, with 7 bases aligning to TRBD1. The CDR3 loop spans 15 amino acids. The trim removed 0 bases at V and 5 bases at J, leaving 6 bases unmatched. Per germline, CDR1 SGHTA and CDR2 FQGNSA.

V gene TRBV29-1 combines with J gene TRBJ2-3; weak D call: TRBD2 (6 bases). Trimming removed 4 bases at V and 6 bases at J, with 11 bases between. Germline lookup yields CDR1 SQVTM and CDR2 ANQGSEA. The CDR3 sequence is 12 residues long. As DNA, the CDR3 is TGCAGCGTTGGGAGGGTTGCGGATACGCAGTATTTT. Its protein is CSVGRVADTQYF.

V gene TRBV10-3 combines with J gene TRBJ2-1; the D gene is possibly TRBD2 (5 bases). From germline, CDR1 is ENHRY and CDR2 SYGVKD. V dropped 2 bases and J dropped 4 bases, with 9 bases sitting between them. This CDR3 spans 14 amino acids. CDR3 nucleotide sequence: TGTGCCATCAGTGAGCGGGAATCATACAATGAGCAGTTCTTC. Translation gives CAISERESYNEQFF.

Details on this clone: The same CDR3 is also encoded by other DNA sequences in this sample. J is TRBJ1-1 and V is TRBV30; D not resolved. CDR3 length: 13 residues. CDR1 GTSNPN and CDR2 SVGIG come from the germline V gene (reference sequence). Trimming left V 0 bases short and J 1 base short, with 6 bases between. DNA for the CDR3: TGTGCCTGGAGTGTAAGAGGGAACACTGAAGCTTTCTTT. It encodes CAWSVRGNTEAFF.

The chain links TRBV25-1 to TRBJ2-3; TRBD2 aligns across 7 bases. The germline CDR1 and CDR2 sequences are MGHDK and SYGVNS. CDR3 size: 18 residues. J lost 3 bases, V lost 3 bases, and 15 bases had no gene match. The CDR3: CASSDPPKAGRGTDTQYF. The CDR3 region has the DNA TGTGCCAGCAGTGACCCCCCTAAAGCGGGAAGGGGAACAGATACGCAGTATTTT. The whole variable domain, filled in from reference TRBV25-1 and TRBJ2-3, reads EADIYQTPRYLVIGTGKKITLECSQTMGHDKMYWYQQDPGMELHLIHYSYGVNSTEKGDLSSESTVSRIRTEHFPLTLESARPSHTSQYLCASSDPPKAGRGTDTQYFGPGTRLTVL.

V and J are TRBV7-2 and TRBJ1-1; 7 positions agree with TRBD1. The germline CDR1 and CDR2 sequences are SGHTA and FQGNSA. This CDR3 comprises 13 residues. V was clipped by 6 bases and J by 5 bases; unmatched bases: 6. CDR3 sequence reads: CASRAGGGTEAFF. CDR3 DNA sequence: TGTGCCAGCAGGGCAGGGGGAGGTACTGAAGCTTTCTTT. The complete variable domain, with remaining parts taken from reference TRBV7-2 and TRBJ1-1, reads GAGVSQSPSNKVTEKGKDVELRCDPISGHTALYWYRQSLGQGLEFLIYFQGNSAPDKSGLPSDRFSAERTGGSVSTLTIQRTQQEDSAVYLCASRAGGGTEAFFGQGTRLTVV.

V is TRBV5-1 and J is TRBJ2-1, with 11 bases fitting TRBD1. CDR1 is SGHRS and CDR2 is YFSETQ in the germline V gene. This CDR3 comprises 15 residues. Trimming removed 9 bases from V and 4 bases from J; junction bases left unmatched: 9. The chain's CDR3 is CATTSGTGGYNEQFF. The CDR3 bases are TGCGCCACCACTTCAGGGACAGGGGGTTACAATGAGCAGTTCTTC.

The chain carries TRBV4-3 and TRBJ2-7, with 9 bases identical to TRBD1. This CDR3 comprises 17 residues. V was pared by 0 bases and J by 7 bases, with 13 bases of the junction left unmatched. From germline, CDR1 is LGHNA and CDR2 YSLEER. The CDR3 bases are TGCGCCAGCAGCCAAGATAGAAGGGGACAGGGTTCTGGAGAGCAGTACTTC. Its protein is CASSQDRRGQGSGEQYF.

Only a few counts were recorded for this clone. The genes are TRBV5-1 and TRBJ2-3; D is ambiguous. The V gene lost 2 bases and the J gene lost 5 bases, with 9 bases spanning the gap. The CDR3 has 13 amino acids. Germline assignment: CDR1 SGHRS and CDR2 YFSETQ. The CDR3 region is CASSFGPKDTQYF. The CDR3 DNA is TGCGCCAGCAGCTTTGGGCCTAAAGATACGCAGTATTTT.

Here the CDR3 DNA reads TGTGCCAGCCACGCAGACAGGGGGCTTACCGGGGAGCTGTTTTTT. Its protein product is CASHADRGLTGELFF. The chain employs TRBV6-5 and TRBJ2-2, with TRBD1 matching over 10 bases. Per the germline V gene, CDR1 is MNHEY and CDR2 is SVGAGI. The CDR3 runs to 15 residues. Germline trimming cut 8 bases from V and 5 bases from J; bases unmatched to any gene: 8.

The chain links TRBV5-1 to TRBJ1-1; 9 positions match TRBD1. The CDR3 sequence is 18 residues long. The V segment lost 1 base and the J segment 10 bases; nucleotides outside the gene matches: 20. Per the germline V gene, CDR1 is SGHRS and CDR2 is YFSETQ. The CDR3 DNA follows: TGCGCCAGCAGCTTGCGGGGTCGAGGACAGGGGTTGTTTCAGGGAGCTTTCTTT. Translating gives CASSLRGRGQGLFQGAFF.

This clone was seen a handful of times. V gene TRBV7-9 combines with J gene TRBJ2-7; 14 bases agree with TRBD2. This CDR3 comprises 17 residues. Germline lookup yields CDR1 SEHNR and CDR2 FQNEAQ (reference sequence). V gave up 5 bases and J gave up 4 bases; unmatched junction bases: 10. CDR3 sequence (DNA): TGTGCCAGCAGCCCCGGACTAGCGGGAGGCCCCGTGTACGAGCAGTACTTC. This sequence encodes CASSPGLAGGPVYEQYF. The full variable domain, in which reference TRBV7-9 and TRBJ2-7 provide the parts outside the CDR3, is DTGVSQNPRHKITKRGQNVTFRCDPISEHNRLYWYRQTLGQGPEFLTYFQNEAQLEKSRLLSDRFSAERPKGSFSTLEIQRTEQGDSAMYLCASSPGLAGGPVYEQYFGPGTRLTVT.

This clone has a handful of counts. CDR3 residues: CASSSSPSPTNEQFF. The CDR3 coding sequence is TGTGCCAGCAGTTCTAGTCCCTCCCCTACCAATGAGCAGTTCTTC. V is TRBV6-5 and J is TRBJ2-1, with D uncertain. Between the trimmed V and J ends, which lost 4 bases and 6 bases, there was a span of 16 bases. The CDR3 is made up of 15 amino acids. In germline, CDR1 is MNHEY, CDR2 SVGAGI.

This chain links TRBV11-2 with TRBJ2-5; D uncertain. V shed 4 bases and J shed 2 bases, with 5 bases lying between them. The CDR3 is made up of 12 amino acids. Germline CDR1 reads SGHAT; CDR2 reads FQNNGV. CDR3: CASSYGQETQYF. The CDR3 DNA sequence: TGTGCCAGCAGCTACGGTCAAGAGACCCAGTACTTC.

The chain combines TRBV11-2 with TRBJ2-1, with D hard to call. Germline V lookup: CDR1 SGHAT, CDR2 FQNNGV. CDR3 length equals 13 residues. V was trimmed by 5 bases and J by 7 bases, leaving 12 bases between them. CDR3 DNA: TGTGCCAGCAGCCTAGTTTGGCGGAATGAGCAGTTCTTC. Its protein product is CASSLVWRNEQFF.

This chain uses TRBV18 with TRBJ1-4; D unresolved. This CDR3 region has 13 residues. The germline gives CDR1 KGHSH, CDR2 LQKENI. The V end was cut by 5 bases, the J end by 8 bases, with 12 bases between. Here the CDR3 DNA reads TGTGCCAGCTCAGAGAGGGTCAACGAAAAACTGTTTTTT. Protein product: CASSERVNEKLFF. Full variable domain (rest looked up from reference TRBV18 and TRBJ1-4): NAGVMQNPRHLVRRRGQEARLRCSPMKGHSHVYWYRQLPEEGLKFMVYLQKENIIDESGMPKERFSAEFPKEGPSILRIQQVVRGDSAAYFCASSERVNEKLFFGSGTQLSVL.

This chain links TRBV18 with TRBJ2-5; 12 bases fit TRBD2. Germline V gives CDR1 KGHSH, CDR2 LQKENI. V lost 1 base to trimming and J lost 2 bases; unmatched junction nucleotides: 5. The CDR3 loop spans 17 amino acids. CDR3 nucleotides: TGTGCCAGCTCACCACGGCTAGCGGGAGGGTTGCAAGAGACCCAGTACTTC. Protein: CASSPRLAGGLQETQYF.

This clone came up once. This chain uses TRBV19 with TRBJ2-7; 7 nucleotides line up with TRBD1. CDR3 length equals 13 residues. Germline-derived CDR1 and CDR2 are LNHDA and SQIVND (reference sequence). J was trimmed by 3 bases and V by 3 bases; bases with no gene match: 2. In DNA form, the CDR3 reads TGTGCCAGTAGTATCCAGGGGGACTACGAGCAGTACTTC. Its translation: CASSIQGDYEQYF. The full variable domain, completed using reference TRBV19 and TRBJ2-7, is DGGITQSPKYLFRKEGQNVTLSCEQNLNHDAMYWYRQDPGQGLRLIYYSQIVNDFQKGDIAEGYSVSREKKESFPLTVTSAQKNPTAFYLCASSIQGDYEQYFGPGTRLTVT.

V gene TRBV29-1 combines with J gene TRBJ2-7; 13 bases are shared with TRBD2. There are 15 residues in the CDR3. CDR1 is SQVTM, CDR2 ANQGSEA, per germline. V was pared by 6 bases and J by 5 bases, with 10 bases of the junction left unmatched. The CDR3 DNA is TGCAGCGTCCCCAGGGGACTAGCGGGATGGAACGAGCAGTACTTC. It is translated as CSVPRGLAGWNEQYF.

The CDR3 DNA sequence: TGTGCCAGCAGCTTGGGGGGGGAGGCTGAAAAACTGTTTTTT. It is translated as CASSLGGEAEKLFF. The chain is built from TRBV11-2 and TRBJ1-4; D is perhaps TRBD1 (5 bases). V lost 3 bases and J lost 7, with 12 bases in between. This CDR3 is 14 amino acids long. From germline, CDR1 is SGHAT and CDR2 FQNNGV. Using reference TRBV11-2 and TRBJ1-4 for the parts outside the CDR3, the full variable domain is EAGVAQSPRYKIIEKRQSVAFWCNPISGHATLYWYQQILGQGPKLLIQFQNNGVVDDSQLPKDRFSAERLKGVDSTLKIQPAKLEDSAVYLCASSLGGEAEKLFFGSGTQLSVL.

This clone is a singleton in its sample. The chain carries TRBV7-9 and TRBJ2-3; possibly TRBD2 for D (6 bases). The V end lost 4 bases, the J end lost 8 bases, and 13 bases lay between the germline ends. Germline assignment: CDR1 SEHNR and CDR2 FQNEAQ (reference sequence). The CDR3 extends over 13 amino acids. In DNA, the CDR3 is TGTGCCAGCAGCTATGGAGGGCATCCTACGCAGTATTTT. It is translated as CASSYGGHPTQYF.

V usage is TRBV29-1 and J usage is TRBJ1-2; D uncertain. CDR3 length: 12 amino acids. Germline-derived CDR1 and CDR2 are SQVTM and ANQGSEA. Trimming removed 7 bases at V and 4 bases at J, with 13 bases between. DNA for the CDR3: TGCAGCGAGACGGCGGGTATCTATGGCTACACCTTC. As protein: CSETAGIYGYTF.

This clone was observed a handful of times. The V call is TRBV6-8, the J call TRBJ2-5, with TRBD2 matching over 7 bases. Germline-derived CDR1 and CDR2 are MNHGY and SAAAGT. The CDR3 covers 12 residues. The V gene end was trimmed by 5 bases and the J gene end by 7 bases; junction bases not matched to a gene: 4. The CDR3 protein is CASSVLARTQYF. The CDR3 DNA sequence: TGTGCCAGCAGTGTACTAGCGCGGACCCAGTACTTC.